The 5 T cell receptor beta chains in this list originate from one sample, sequenced in a study of shared clonotypes between healthy human individuals. The assay was immunoSEQ multiplex PCR, and TCRdb's table has in-frame clones only and misses some. The sample lists about 1.5 million clones, roughly 96% seen once, with about 1.2% in the top ten. The sequencing input was naive CD4+ T cells sorted from blood. Described subset: CD45RA+ positively selected. Source of these receptors: a man between 25 and 39 years old in good health.

This rearrangement joins TRBV14 to TRBJ2-7; TRBD2 agrees at 10 bases. The germline V gene encodes CDR1 SGHDN and CDR2 FVKESK. V lost 8 bases and J lost 6; bases outside the gene matches: 10. This CDR3 region has 14 residues. CDR3 DNA sequence: TGTGCCAGCTATCCTAGCGGGAGTGCGGGCGAGCAGTACTTC. This gives the protein CASYPSGSAGEQYF.

This clone appeared once. The CDR3: CASSGPGTDYYSYNEQFF. DNA for the CDR3: TGCGCCAGCAGCGGTCCGGGGACAGATTACTATTCCTACAATGAGCAGTTCTTC. The chain uses TRBV5-1 and TRBJ2-1, with TRBD1 matching 7 bases. The CDR3 contains 18 residues. Germline V gene sequence: CDR1 SGHRS, CDR2 YFSETQ. V shed 4 bases and J 1 base; nucleotides not matched to a gene: 14.

The chain's CDR3 is CASSLGNRAYEQYF. CDR3 DNA sequence: TGCGCCAGCAGCTTGGGAAACAGGGCCTACGAGCAGTACTTC. The gene calls are TRBV5-1 and TRBJ2-7; the D gene is possibly TRBD1 (6 bases). The CDR3 totals 14 residues. Germline V CDR1 and CDR2: SGHRS, YFSETQ. V dropped 0 bases and J dropped 2 bases, with 9 bases sitting between them.

The chain is built from TRBV7-9 and TRBJ2-2; D remains unclear. The V gene's germline CDR1 is SEHNR and CDR2 FQNEAQ (reference sequence). The CDR3 totals 15 residues. V shed 2 bases and J shed 5 bases, with 12 bases lying between them. Here the CDR3 DNA reads TGTGCCAGCAGCTTAAGGTTATCGTTGACCGGGGAGCTGTTTTTT. This translates into CASSLRLSLTGELFF. Full variable domain (rest looked up from reference TRBV7-9 and TRBJ2-2): DTGVSQNPRHKITKRGQNVTFRCDPISEHNRLYWYRQTLGQGPEFLTYFQNEAQLEKSRLLSDRFSAERPKGSFSTLEIQRTEQGDSAMYLCASSLRLSLTGELFFGEGSRLTVL.

The DNA of the CDR3 is TGTGCCAGCTCACCACCGACAGGGACTAATGAAAAACTGTTTTTT. This codes for CASSPPTGTNEKLFF. The chain couples TRBV18 to TRBJ1-4; 7 bases map to TRBD1. The CDR3 covers 15 residues. Germline V lookup: CDR1 KGHSH, CDR2 LQKENI. Germline trimming cut 0 bases from V and 2 bases from J; bases unmatched to any gene: 0.